There are a few counts of the clone carrying this T cell receptor (beta chain). V dropped 5 bases and J dropped 1 base, with 8 bases sitting between them. Germline values: CDR1 MNHNS, CDR2 SASEGT. The CDR3 covers 13 residues. This record belongs to a study of T cells in Graves' hyperthyroidism and ophthalmopathy. Study information: Blood was drawn when the patient was first diagnosed and still untreated.

TCR beta CDR3 sequences were amplified from RNA transcripts. The HTBI primer set drove a first-round RT-PCR of the TCR CDR3. One entry per CDR3 protein, called by TCRdb with MiXCR from the multiplex PCR reads. The data contain 250,000 to 300,000 distinct CDR3 sequences, approximately 14% of them seen just once; the ten biggest clones take up approximately 7.9%. The receptor was derived from a woman aged 40-49 years with Graves' hyperthyroidism. Sequences were obtained from blood. The chain recombines TRBV6-1 with TRBJ1-2, with D hard to call. The CDR3 bases are TGTGCCAGCAGTACGGGTTTTAACTATGGCTACACCTTC. Its translation is CASSTGFNYGYTF.